These 8 T cell receptor beta chains were all obtained from the same sample, sequenced in a study of cytomegalovirus exposure and HLA in healthy donors. 13 Jbeta primers and 60 Vbeta primers were used for the PCR. The method was immunoSEQ multiplex PCR; TCRdb's version includes in-frame clones alone and lacks a portion of them. The sample contains some 110,000 clones, about 59% of which appear only once. Sequences were obtained from PBMCs. These receptors all come from a middle-aged woman in good health and CMV-seropositive.

The chain combines TRBV5-1 with TRBJ2-7, with 9 bases lining up with TRBD2. Germline-derived CDR1 and CDR2 are SGHRS and YFSETQ. The CDR3 length is 16 residues. Trimming at V came to 0 bases and at J to 0 bases, leaving 4 bases not matched to a gene. The CDR3 spells CASSLEAGGGSYEQYF. The CDR3, as DNA: TGCGCCAGCAGCTTGGAGGCGGGAGGGGGCTCCTACGAGCAGTACTTC.

There are many counts of this clone. V gene TRBV6-1 combines with J gene TRBJ1-5, with a possible D match to TRBD1 (5 bases). CDR1 is MNHNS and CDR2 is SASEGT in the germline V gene. The length of the CDR3 is 15 residues. The V end lost 2 bases, the J end lost 2 bases, and 10 bases lay between the germline ends. The CDR3 coding sequence is TGTGCCAGCAGTGAATGGTGGGGGGGCAATCAGCCCCAGCATTTT. Translation gives CASSEWWGGNQPQHF.

This clone was seen only a few times. This chain uses TRBV7-9 with TRBJ2-1, with 13 bases fitting TRBD2. The CDR3 length is 13 residues. Trimming removed 8 bases from V and 5 bases from J; junction bases left unmatched: 0. Germline V gene sequence: CDR1 SEHNR, CDR2 FQNEAQ (reference sequence). The CDR3 nucleotides read TGTGCCAGCGGGACTAGCGGGAACAATGAGCAGTTCTTC. It is translated as CASGTSGNNEQFF.

This clone was seen just once. The chain links TRBV11-1 to TRBJ2-7; TRBD1 aligns across 7 bases. Trimming removed 5 bases from V and 3 bases from J; junction bases left unmatched: 7. This CDR3 is built from 14 residues. Germline CDR1 is SGHAT and CDR2 is FQDESV (reference sequence). CDR3 nucleotide sequence: TGTGCCAGCAGCAAGACAGGGAAGTTCTACGAGCAGTACTTC. Its protein product is CASSKTGKFYEQYF.

This clone has more than one count but fewer than ten. The rearrangement uses TRBV5-4 and TRBJ1-1; TRBD1 matches 7 bases. Germline CDR1 and CDR2: SGHNT and YYREEE (reference sequence). V gave up 4 bases and J gave up 4 bases; unmatched junction bases: 7. The length of the CDR3 is 14 residues. Written as DNA, the CDR3 is TGTGCCAGCAGCACGATCAGGGGGAGCACTGAAGCTTTCTTT. Its protein product is CASSTIRGSTEAFF.

This chain connects TRBV5-6 to TRBJ1-1; D is unclear. The ends were cut back, 0 bases at V and 0 bases at J, with 18 bases in the middle. The length of the CDR3 is 18 residues. Per germline, CDR1 SGHDT and CDR2 YYEEEE. CDR3 bases: TGTGCCAGCAGCTTGGAACAGCAGGCCAGCCTTATGAACACTGAAGCTTTCTTT. Translation: CASSLEQQASLMNTEAFF.

The chain combines TRBV5-1 with TRBJ2-1, with TRBD2 matching over 14 bases. The V segment lost 7 bases and the J segment 0 bases; nucleotides outside the gene matches: 9. The CDR3 runs 18 residues. Germline-derived CDR1 and CDR2 are SGHRS and YFSETQ. DNA for the CDR3: TGCGCCAGCGCGGAGACTAGCGGGAGGGTAAGCTCCTACAATGAGCAGTTCTTC. Translating gives CASAETSGRVSSYNEQFF.

The chain links TRBV25-1 to TRBJ2-7, with 7 bases lining up with TRBD2. The CDR3 has 14 residues. V trimming: 3 bases; J trimming: 3 bases; junction bases outside the gene matches: 5. Per the germline V gene, CDR1 is MGHDK and CDR2 is SYGVNS. The CDR3 region has the DNA TGTGCCAGCAGTGATCGGGGAGGGAGCTACGAGCAGTACTTC. As protein: CASSDRGGSYEQYF.